The next 8 T cell receptor beta chains were all read from a single sample in a study of blood T cell repertoires in COVID-19. Profiled with immunoSEQ multiplex PCR; TCRdb holds only in-frame clones, not every one. The repertoire holds 130,000 to 150,000 clones, with around 82% as singletons. Sequencing used peripheral blood. The receptors originated from a man between 60 and 75 years old with active or convalescent COVID-19.

The J gene is TRBJ2-2, the V gene TRBV24-1; TRBD1 matches 7 bases. V gave up 11 bases and J gave up 6 bases; unmatched junction bases: 11. Germline values: CDR1 KGHDR, CDR2 SFDVKD. This CDR3 region has 14 residues. The CDR3 region has the DNA TGTGCCAGAACGCTAAGAGACAGGGCCGGGGAGCTGTTTTTT. The encoded protein is CARTLRDRAGELFF.

A note on this clone: One end of the junction fails to match germline, which may point to a read error. V usage is TRBV4-3 and J usage is TRBJ2-7, with 11 positions matching TRBD2. CDR1 and CDR2 (germline): LGHNA, YSLEER. The CDR3 covers 15 residues. CDR3 in DNA: TGCGCCACCAGCCTACTAGCGGGAGCTTCCTACGAGCAGTACTTC. Protein product: CATSLLAGASYEQYF.

This chain links TRBV18 with TRBJ1-5; D gene unclear. V shed 5 bases and J shed 3 bases, with 14 bases lying between them. The CDR3 runs to 15 residues. CDR1 and CDR2 (germline): KGHSH, LQKENI. CDR3 amino acids: CASSSTREVNQPQHF. In DNA form, the CDR3 reads TGTGCCAGCTCATCTACAAGGGAGGTCAATCAGCCCCAGCATTTT. Supplemented by reference TRBV18 and TRBJ1-5, the full variable domain reads NAGVMQNPRHLVRRRGQEARLRCSPMKGHSHVYWYRQLPEEGLKFMVYLQKENIIDESGMPKERFSAEFPKEGPSILRIQQVVRGDSAAYFCASSSTREVNQPQHFGDGTRLSIL.

This sequence joins TRBV30 and TRBJ2-1; 10 nucleotides match TRBD2. V dropped 0 bases and J dropped 5; count of bases not matched to a gene: 7. Looked up from germline, CDR1 is GTSNPN and CDR2 is SVGIG (reference sequence). This CDR3 has 16 amino acids. The CDR3 region has the DNA TGTGCCTGGAGTGTACGAATAGCGGGAGGTAACAATGAGCAGTTCTTC. This codes for CAWSVRIAGGNNEQFF. Full variable domain (remainder filled in from reference TRBV30 and TRBJ2-1): SQTIHQWPATLVQPVGSPLSLECTVEGTSNPNLYWYRQAAGRGLQLLFYSVGIGQISSEVPQNLSASRPQDRQFILSSKKLLLSDSGFYLCAWSVRIAGGNNEQFFGPGTRLTVL.

V usage is TRBV4-2 and J usage is TRBJ2-1; 9 nucleotides match TRBD2. In germline, CDR1 is LGHNA, CDR2 YNFKEQ. The V gene end was trimmed by 3 bases and the J gene end by 7 bases; junction bases not matched to a gene: 4. The CDR3 loop spans 14 amino acids. The CDR3 DNA is TGTGCCAGCAGCCAGGGGACTAGCCCTAATGAGCAGTTCTTC. It yields the protein CASSQGTSPNEQFF.

V gene TRBV4-2 combines with J gene TRBJ1-1; D not resolved. The CDR3 covers 14 residues. From germline, CDR1 is LGHNA and CDR2 YNFKEQ. V was cut by 1 base and J by 2 bases, with 8 bases left in between. Here the CDR3 reads CASSQGSANTEAFF. DNA for the CDR3: TGTGCCAGCAGCCAAGGCAGTGCAAACACTGAAGCTTTCTTT.

This clone was found a few times. The chain uses TRBV7-2 and TRBJ2-1; D gene ambiguous. The CDR3 contains 15 residues. The V and J ends lost 6 bases and 3 bases respectively, with 15 bases between them. CDR1 SGHTA and CDR2 FQGNSA come from the germline V gene. The CDR3 sequence: CASRPRLHSYNEQFF. The CDR3 DNA is TGTGCCAGCAGGCCCCGACTCCATAGCTACAATGAGCAGTTCTTC.

V usage is TRBV7-6 and J usage is TRBJ2-1; 9 bases line up with TRBD1. Unmatched junction bases numbered 9, after V lost 4 bases and J lost 8 bases. Per the germline V gene, CDR1 is SGHVS and CDR2 is FNYEAQ. The CDR3 runs 15 residues. DNA of the CDR3: TGTGCCAGCAGCTCGGACAGGGGTGTGGTCGATGAGCAGTTCTTC. Translated: CASSSDRGVVDEQFF.